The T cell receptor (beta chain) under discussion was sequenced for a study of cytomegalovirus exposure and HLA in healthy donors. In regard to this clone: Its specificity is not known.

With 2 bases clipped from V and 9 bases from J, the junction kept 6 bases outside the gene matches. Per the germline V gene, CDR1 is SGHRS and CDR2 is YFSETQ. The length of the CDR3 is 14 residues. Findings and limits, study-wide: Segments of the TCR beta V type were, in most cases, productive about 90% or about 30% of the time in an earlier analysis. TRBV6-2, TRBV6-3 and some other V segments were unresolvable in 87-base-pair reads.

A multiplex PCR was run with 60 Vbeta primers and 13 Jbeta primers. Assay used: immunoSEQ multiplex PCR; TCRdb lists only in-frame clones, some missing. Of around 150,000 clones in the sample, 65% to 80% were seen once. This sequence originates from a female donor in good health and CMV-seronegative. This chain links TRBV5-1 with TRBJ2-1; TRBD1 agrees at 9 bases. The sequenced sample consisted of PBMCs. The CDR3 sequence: CASSLIQGAAEQFF. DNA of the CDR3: TGCGCCAGCAGCTTAATACAGGGGGCGGCTGAGCAGTTCTTC.